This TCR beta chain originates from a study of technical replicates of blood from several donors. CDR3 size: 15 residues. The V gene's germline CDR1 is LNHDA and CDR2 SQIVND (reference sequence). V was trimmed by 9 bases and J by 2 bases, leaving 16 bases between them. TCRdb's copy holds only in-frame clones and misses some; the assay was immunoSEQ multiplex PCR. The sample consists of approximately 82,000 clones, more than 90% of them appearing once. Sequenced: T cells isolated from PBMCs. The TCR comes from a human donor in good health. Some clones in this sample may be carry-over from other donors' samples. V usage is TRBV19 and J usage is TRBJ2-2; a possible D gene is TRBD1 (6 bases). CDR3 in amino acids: CASIARDINTGELFF. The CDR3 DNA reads TGTGCCAGCATCGCCCGGGACATAAACACCGGGGAGCTGTTTTTT. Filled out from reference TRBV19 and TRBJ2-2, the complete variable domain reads DGGITQSPKYLFRKEGQNVTLSCEQNLNHDAMYWYRQDPGQGLRLIYYSQIVNDFQKGDIAEGYSVSREKKESFPLTVTSAQKNPTAFYLCASIARDINTGELFFGEGSRLTVL.